This T cell receptor beta chain was identified during a study of T-cell reconstitution after alpha-beta-depleted transplantation in children. Between the trimmed V and J ends, which lost 2 bases and 2 bases, there was a span of 21 bases. Germline-derived CDR1 and CDR2 are MNHEY and SMNVEV (reference sequence). The CDR3 spans 19 residues. As it was prepared, the TCRbeta library received unique molecular identifiers. Each CDR3 protein is one row after TCRdb ran MiXCR on the PCR reads. The repertoire has 350,000 to 450,000 distinct CDR3 sequences, about 20% of them found once; the top ten carry 3.5% to 4%. This clonotype was counted between two and nine times.

The sequence was obtained from a human donor who donated a stem cell graft to a child with acute myeloid leukemia. The material was PBMCs from the stem cell graft donor, obtained from the stem cell graft. The chain recombines TRBV27 with TRBJ1-4; possibly TRBD1 for D (6 bases). Written as DNA, the CDR3 is TGTGCCAGCAGTTTAGTCCCGGGACACCGGGGTGTGACTAATGAAAAACTGTTTTTT. Translating gives CASSLVPGHRGVTNEKLFF.